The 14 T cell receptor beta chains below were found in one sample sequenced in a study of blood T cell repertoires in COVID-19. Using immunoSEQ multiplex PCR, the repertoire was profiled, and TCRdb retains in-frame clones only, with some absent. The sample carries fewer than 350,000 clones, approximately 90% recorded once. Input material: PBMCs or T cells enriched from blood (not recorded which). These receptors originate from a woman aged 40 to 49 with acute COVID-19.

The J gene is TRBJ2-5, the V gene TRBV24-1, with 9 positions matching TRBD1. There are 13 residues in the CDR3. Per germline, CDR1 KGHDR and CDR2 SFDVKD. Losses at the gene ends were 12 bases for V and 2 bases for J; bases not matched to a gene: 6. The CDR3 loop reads CAPNRGRQETQYF. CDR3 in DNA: TGTGCCCCAAACAGGGGGCGGCAAGAGACCCAGTACTTC.

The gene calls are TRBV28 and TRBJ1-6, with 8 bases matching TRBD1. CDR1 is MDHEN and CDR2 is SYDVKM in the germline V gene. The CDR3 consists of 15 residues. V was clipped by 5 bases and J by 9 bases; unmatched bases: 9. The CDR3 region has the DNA TGTGCCAGCAGTCCCGGACAGGGTGGAGGTTCACCCCTCCACTTT. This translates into CASSPGQGGGSPLHF. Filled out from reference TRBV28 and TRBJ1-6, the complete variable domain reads DVKVTQSSRYLVKRTGEKVFLECVQDMDHENMFWYRQDPGLGLRLIYFSYDVKMKEKGDIPEGYSVSREKKERFSLILESASTNQTSMYLCASSPGQGGGSPLHFGNGTRLTVT.

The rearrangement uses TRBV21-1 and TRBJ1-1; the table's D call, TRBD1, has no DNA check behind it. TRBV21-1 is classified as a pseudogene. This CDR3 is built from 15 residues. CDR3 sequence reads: CASSLEGCRGQETFF. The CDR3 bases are TGTGCCAGCAGCCTCGAAGGTTGCAGGGGGCAGGAAACTTTCTTT.

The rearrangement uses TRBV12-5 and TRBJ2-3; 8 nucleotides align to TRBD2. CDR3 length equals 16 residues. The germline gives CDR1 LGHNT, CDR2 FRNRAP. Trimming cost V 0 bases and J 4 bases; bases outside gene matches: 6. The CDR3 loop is CASGLVLGRAADTQYF. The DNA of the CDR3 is TGTGCTAGTGGTTTGGTACTCGGGAGGGCCGCAGATACGCAGTATTTT.

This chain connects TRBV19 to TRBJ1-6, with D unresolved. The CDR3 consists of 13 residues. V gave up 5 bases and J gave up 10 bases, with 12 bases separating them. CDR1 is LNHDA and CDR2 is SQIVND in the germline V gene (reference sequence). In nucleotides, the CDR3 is TGTGCCAGTAGTGCCCGACTGGAATCACCCCTCCACTTT. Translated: CASSARLESPLHF.

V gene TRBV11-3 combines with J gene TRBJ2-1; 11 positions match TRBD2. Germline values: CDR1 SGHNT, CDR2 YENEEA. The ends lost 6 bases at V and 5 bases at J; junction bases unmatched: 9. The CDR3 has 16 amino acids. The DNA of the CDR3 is TGTGCCAGCAGTTTTACCGGGACTAGCGGTGACAATGAGCAGTTCTTC. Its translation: CASSFTGTSGDNEQFF. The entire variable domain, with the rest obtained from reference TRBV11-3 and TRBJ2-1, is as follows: EAGVVQSPRYKIIEKKQPVAFWCNPISGHNTLYWYLQNLGQGPELLIRYENEEAVDDSQLPKDRFSAERLKGVDSTLKIQPAELGDSAVYLCASSFTGTSGDNEQFFGPGTRLTVL.

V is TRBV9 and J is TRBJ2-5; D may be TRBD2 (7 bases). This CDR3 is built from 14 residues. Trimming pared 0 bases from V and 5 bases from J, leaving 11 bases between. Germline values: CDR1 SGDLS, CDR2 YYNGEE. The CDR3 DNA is TGTGCCAGCAGCGTAGGGGGGGGCGCGGAGACCCAGTACTTC. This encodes CASSVGGGAETQYF.

The CDR3 DNA reads TGTGCCAGCTCACCCCCCAGGGCTAACGGAATTGGGACTGAAGCTTTCTTT. Its protein is CASSPPRANGIGTEAFF. V is TRBV18 and J is TRBJ1-1; tentatively, D is TRBD1 (5 bases). The CDR3 totals 17 residues. Germline CDR1 and CDR2: KGHSH and LQKENI. The germline V and J ends were trimmed by 3 bases and 5 bases, with 22 bases remaining between them.

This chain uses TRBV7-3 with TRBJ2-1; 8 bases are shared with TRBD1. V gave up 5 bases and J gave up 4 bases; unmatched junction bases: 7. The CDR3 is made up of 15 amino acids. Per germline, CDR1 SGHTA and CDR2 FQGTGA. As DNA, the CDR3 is TGTGCCAGCAGCCAACAGGGGGGAGAATACAATGAGCAGTTCTTC. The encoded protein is CASSQQGGEYNEQFF.

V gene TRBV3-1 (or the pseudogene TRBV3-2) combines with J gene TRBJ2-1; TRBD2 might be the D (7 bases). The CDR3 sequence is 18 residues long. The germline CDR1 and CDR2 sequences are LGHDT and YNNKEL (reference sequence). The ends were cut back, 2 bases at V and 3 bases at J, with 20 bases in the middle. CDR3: CASSQTGGAGAFYNEQFF. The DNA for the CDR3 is TGTGCCAGCAGCCAAACTGGGGGGGCGGGTGCCTTCTACAATGAGCAGTTCTTC.

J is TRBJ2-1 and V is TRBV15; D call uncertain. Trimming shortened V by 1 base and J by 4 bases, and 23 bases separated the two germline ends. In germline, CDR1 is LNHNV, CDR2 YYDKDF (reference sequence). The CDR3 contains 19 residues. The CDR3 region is CATSRGGSTKPTSYNEQFF. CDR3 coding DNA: TGTGCCACCAGCAGAGGCGGAAGTACGAAGCCGACGTCTTACAATGAGCAGTTCTTC. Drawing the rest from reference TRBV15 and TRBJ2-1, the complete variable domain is DAMVIQNPRYQVTQFGKPVTLSCSQTLNHNVMYWYQQKSSQAPKLLFHYYDKDFNNEADTPDNFQSRRPNTSFCFLDIRSPGLGDTAMYLCATSRGGSTKPTSYNEQFFGPGTRLTVL.

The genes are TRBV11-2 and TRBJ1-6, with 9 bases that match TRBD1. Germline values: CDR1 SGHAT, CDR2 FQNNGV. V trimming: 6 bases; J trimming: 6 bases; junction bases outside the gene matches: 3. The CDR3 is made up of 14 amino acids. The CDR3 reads CASSRDRVNSPLHF. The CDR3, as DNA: TGTGCCAGCAGTCGGGACAGGGTTAATTCACCCCTCCACTTT.

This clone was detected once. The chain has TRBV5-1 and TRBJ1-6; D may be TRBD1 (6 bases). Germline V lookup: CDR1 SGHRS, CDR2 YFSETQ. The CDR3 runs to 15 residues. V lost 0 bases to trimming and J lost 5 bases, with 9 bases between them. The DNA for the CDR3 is TGCGCCAGCAGCTTGGACAGGGCAAATAATTCACCCCTCCACTTT. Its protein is CASSLDRANNSPLHF.

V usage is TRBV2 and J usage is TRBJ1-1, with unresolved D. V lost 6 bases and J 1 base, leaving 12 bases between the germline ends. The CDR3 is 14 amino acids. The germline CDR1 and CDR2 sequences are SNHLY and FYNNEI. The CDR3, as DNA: TGTGCCAGCAGCTCCCGCCCAGGGAACACTGAAGCTTTCTTT. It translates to CASSSRPGNTEAFF. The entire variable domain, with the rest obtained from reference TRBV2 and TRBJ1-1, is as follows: EPEVTQTPSHQVTQMGQEVILRCVPISNHLYFYWYRQILGQKVEFLVSFYNNEISEKSEIFDDQFSVERPDGSNFTLKIRSTKLEDSAMYFCASSSRPGNTEAFFGQGTRLTVV.